Ten or more counts support the clone carrying this TCR beta chain. Its antigen is unidentified. TCRdb reprocessed the 5' RACE reads via MiXCR and lists one record per CDR3 protein. The sample yields over 120,000 distinct CDR3 sequences, about 5.5% seen once. This sample is drawn from a study of T-cell memory formation after mild COVID-19. The study, taken as a whole, reports: Pre-infection memory contained some responding clones, which suggested that cross-reactive memory had joined. CD4+ bias marked clones expanding day 15 to 37, unlike balanced contracting clones.

The V end was cut by 3 bases, the J end by 6 bases, with 14 bases between. Germline loops: CDR1 KGHDR, CDR2 SFDVKD. The CDR3 is 14 residues long. Sequenced material: PBMCs or a T cell subset sorted from them (not recorded which). The chain recombines TRBV24-1 with TRBJ2-7; no clear D. The source is an adult woman who had mild COVID-19 (a few samples of this study predate the infection). Cell type and time point are not known. CDR3 sequence: CATSDAVRPGEQYF. The DNA of the CDR3 is TGTGCCACCAGTGATGCAGTCAGGCCAGGCGAGCAGTACTTC.